The 29 T cell receptor beta chains below were found in one sample sequenced in a study of blood T cell repertoires in COVID-19. This table comes from immunoSEQ multiplex PCR, and its TCRdb copy is limited to in-frame clones, with some not included. The table shows around 270,000 clones, with around 90% occurring only once. Input material: peripheral blood. The receptors come from an older woman with COVID-19, enrolled during active disease.

The rearrangement joins TRBV28 to TRBJ1-4; D remains ambiguous. Looked up from germline, CDR1 is MDHEN and CDR2 is SYDVKM. The ends were cut back, 10 bases at V and 1 base at J, with 13 bases in the middle. The CDR3 runs 14 residues. For the CDR3, the DNA is TGTGCCACCTCGTTACAGCAAACTAATGAAAAACTGTTTTTT. Translated, it gives CATSLQQTNEKLFF.

The rearrangement joins TRBV30 to TRBJ1-6; D perhaps matches TRBD1 (6 bases). This CDR3 has 16 amino acids. CDR1 and CDR2 (germline): GTSNPN, SVGIG (reference sequence). V was cut by 0 bases and J by 4 bases, with 13 bases left in between. The CDR3 DNA reads as TGTGCCTGGAGTGTATCGGACAGAATTTATAATTCACCCCTCCACTTT. It translates to CAWSVSDRIYNSPLHF.

The chain employs TRBV29-1 and TRBJ2-1; D is perhaps TRBD2 (5 bases). Germline-derived CDR1 and CDR2 are SQVTM and ANQGSEA. The ends were cut back, 1 base at V and 3 bases at J, with 13 bases in the middle. The CDR3 covers 15 residues. CDR3: CSVEVLAAVYNEQFF. The CDR3 DNA sequence: TGCAGCGTTGAAGTCCTAGCAGCCGTCTACAATGAGCAGTTCTTC.

The V gene is TRBV7-2, the J gene TRBJ2-2, with 9 bases fitting TRBD2. The CDR3 extends over 16 amino acids. Trimming removed 5 bases from V and 1 base from J; junction bases left unmatched: 5. The germline CDR1 and CDR2 sequences are SGHTA and FQGNSA. CDR3 residues: CASSATSGWNTGELFF. The CDR3 DNA reads TGTGCCAGCAGCGCCACTAGCGGGTGGAACACCGGGGAGCTGTTTTTT.

The genes are TRBV24-1 and TRBJ2-5; possible D gene TRBD1, 6 bases. V shed 9 bases and J shed 5 bases, with 15 bases lying between them. Germline CDR1 is KGHDR and CDR2 is SFDVKD. The CDR3 extends over 13 amino acids. The CDR3, as DNA: TGTGCCACCTCACGAACAGGGCTGGAGACCCAGTACTTC. Translated, it gives CATSRTGLETQYF.

The V and J genes are TRBV15 and TRBJ2-1; TRBD2 aligns across 10 bases. Looked up from germline, CDR1 is LNHNV and CDR2 is YYDKDF (reference sequence). Germline trimming cut 3 bases from V and 5 bases from J; bases unmatched to any gene: 10. There are 17 residues in the CDR3. The CDR3, as DNA: TGTGCCACCAGCAGTCCTACGGGTACTAGCGGGAACAATGAGCAGTTCTTC. Its translation is CATSSPTGTSGNNEQFF.

The chain has TRBV5-1 and TRBJ2-5; 8 bases match TRBD2. Germline lookup yields CDR1 SGHRS and CDR2 YFSETQ. V was clipped by 0 bases and J by 5 bases; unmatched bases: 12. The CDR3 sequence is 17 residues long. The CDR3 DNA follows: TGCGCCAGCAGCTTGGCCGGGGTAGCGGGATCTAGCGAGACCCAGTACTTC. It codes for CASSLAGVAGSSETQYF.

The rearrangement links TRBV28 to TRBJ1-5; D perhaps matches TRBD1 (6 bases). Germline values: CDR1 MDHEN, CDR2 SYDVKM. Trimming removed 7 bases at V and 7 bases at J, with 20 bases between. The CDR3 is made up of 15 amino acids. The CDR3 reads CASNKDQGTRQPQHF. CDR3 DNA: TGTGCCAGCAATAAGGATCAGGGGACTAGGCAGCCCCAGCATTTT.

This clone was found once. The genes are TRBV15 and TRBJ1-2, with unresolved D. The germline V gene has CDR1 LNHNV and CDR2 YYDKDF (reference sequence). The CDR3 is 16 residues long. With 1 base removed from V and 4 bases from J, the gap between germline ends came to 16 bases. The CDR3 loop is CATSRAGSAGGYGYTF. CDR3 sequence (DNA): TGTGCCACCAGCAGAGCGGGGTCGGCAGGCGGCTATGGCTACACCTTC. Based on the CDR3 plus reference TRBV15 and TRBJ1-2, the full variable domain is DAMVIQNPRYQVTQFGKPVTLSCSQTLNHNVMYWYQQKSSQAPKLLFHYYDKDFNNEADTPDNFQSRRPNTSFCFLDIRSPGLGDTAMYLCATSRAGSAGGYGYTFGSGTRLTVV.

The chain recombines TRBV27 with TRBJ1-1, with a weak D call TRBD1 (6 bases). Per the germline V gene, CDR1 is MNHEY and CDR2 is SMNVEV (reference sequence). CDR3 size: 14 residues. Trimming cost V 3 bases and J 11 bases, with 19 bases left between them. The CDR3 bases are TGTGCCAGCAGTTTGTCCAGGGGCCGTTTAGGGGCTTTCTTT. Its protein product is CASSLSRGRLGAFF.

The chain links TRBV29-1 to TRBJ2-3, with D tentatively TRBD2 (5 bases). Germline V gene lookup returns CDR1 SQVTM and CDR2 ANQGSEA. Trimming removed 7 bases from V and 4 bases from J, with 18 bases in between. CDR3 length: 14 amino acids. CDR3 DNA: TGCAGCGCCCCTGACGGGCGGGCCTCAGATACGCAGTATTTT. This translates into CSAPDGRASDTQYF.

The chain recombines TRBV9 with TRBJ1-3; the D gene is possibly TRBD1 (6 bases). CDR3 length equals 16 residues. V shed 3 bases and J shed 2 bases, with 15 bases lying between them. Looked up from germline, CDR1 is SGDLS and CDR2 is YYNGEE. The CDR3 DNA follows: TGTGCCAGCAGCGGCTACTCACAGGGTCCTGGAAACACCATATATTTT. Protein sequence: CASSGYSQGPGNTIYF.

This clone was observed a single time. The J gene is TRBJ1-1, the V gene TRBV10-1; D call uncertain. V lost 0 bases and J 0 bases, leaving 8 bases between the germline ends. This CDR3 spans 15 amino acids. Germline V gene lookup returns CDR1 WNHNN and CDR2 SYGVQD (reference sequence). CDR3 in amino acids: CASSESRKLNTEAFF. The CDR3, as DNA: TGCGCCAGCAGTGAGTCGCGCAAACTGAACACTGAAGCTTTCTTT.

The CDR3 protein is CASTRDFANYGYTF. CDR3 nucleotides: TGTGCCAGCACCCGGGACTTTGCTAACTATGGCTACACCTTC. This rearrangement joins TRBV6-5 to TRBJ1-2; possible D gene TRBD1, 5 bases. The CDR3 contains 14 residues. The germline V gene has CDR1 MNHEY and CDR2 SVGAGI. The V end lost 7 bases, the J end lost 0 bases, and 12 bases lay between the germline ends.

The rearrangement links TRBV19 to TRBJ2-7; 9 bases are shared with TRBD1. The CDR3 totals 15 residues. Losses at the gene ends were 4 bases for V and 0 bases for J; bases not matched to a gene: 4. Germline-derived CDR1 and CDR2 are LNHDA and SQIVND (reference sequence). CDR3 loop: CASSNTGGLSYEQYF. The DNA of the CDR3 is TGTGCCAGTAGTAATACAGGGGGCCTCTCCTACGAGCAGTACTTC.

J is TRBJ2-7 and V is TRBV19; 7 bases are a match to TRBD1. CDR1 is LNHDA, CDR2 SQIVND, per germline (reference sequence). The CDR3 spans 15 residues. V was clipped by 3 bases and J by 6 bases; unmatched bases: 11. The CDR3 here is CASSMGDRASSEQYF. DNA for the CDR3: TGTGCCAGTAGTATGGGAGACAGGGCTTCAAGCGAGCAGTACTTC.

This chain uses TRBV4-2 with TRBJ2-5; D is unclear. Deletions cut 0 bases from V and 2 bases from J, with 7 bases between. Germline V gene data show CDR1 as LGHNA and CDR2 as YNFKEQ. This CDR3 comprises 14 residues. The CDR3 reads CASSQDLSQETQYF. The CDR3 DNA reads as TGTGCCAGCAGCCAAGATCTGTCGCAAGAGACCCAGTACTTC.

This sequence joins TRBV5-1 and TRBJ2-3, with D perhaps matching TRBD1 (5 bases). The V gene lost 4 bases and the J gene lost 5 bases, with 5 bases spanning the gap. The V gene's germline CDR1 is SGHRS and CDR2 YFSETQ. The CDR3 is made up of 11 amino acids. For the CDR3, the DNA is TGCGCCAGCAGCCAGGGAGATACGCAGTATTTT. Amino acids: CASSQGDTQYF.

The chain has TRBV18 and TRBJ1-1, with 11 positions matching TRBD1. This CDR3 has 14 residues. V dropped 1 base and J dropped 11; count of bases not matched to a gene: 6. Germline V lookup: CDR1 KGHSH, CDR2 LQKENI. CDR3: CASSPLRTGGEAFF. CDR3 coding DNA: TGTGCCAGCTCACCACTTAGGACAGGGGGCGAGGCTTTCTTT. Together with reference TRBV18 and TRBJ1-1, the CDR3 gives the full variable domain: NAGVMQNPRHLVRRRGQEARLRCSPMKGHSHVYWYRQLPEEGLKFMVYLQKENIIDESGMPKERFSAEFPKEGPSILRIQQVVRGDSAAYFCASSPLRTGGEAFFGQGTRLTVV.

The chain has TRBV9 and TRBJ1-2; 8 bases fit TRBD1. V shed 2 bases, J shed 4 bases, and the junction held 4 bases outside the gene matches. The CDR3 sequence is 14 residues long. Germline-derived CDR1 and CDR2 are SGDLS and YYNGEE. The CDR3 protein is CASSVGQVAYGYTF. CDR3 DNA sequence: TGTGCCAGCAGCGTGGGACAGGTTGCCTATGGCTACACCTTC.

The chain links TRBV6-1 to TRBJ2-7; D might be TRBD2 (7 bases). V was cut by 3 bases and J by 2 bases, with 14 bases left in between. The CDR3 has 15 amino acids. The germline V gene has CDR1 MNHNS and CDR2 SASEGT. This CDR3 reads CASSDRGAYPYEQYF. The DNA for the CDR3 is TGTGCCAGCAGTGATCGGGGGGCTTACCCCTACGAGCAGTACTTC.

The J gene is TRBJ2-7, the V gene TRBV12-1; TRBD1, the table's D call, was not compared with the DNA. TRBV12-1 is recorded as a pseudogene. This CDR3 is 17 amino acids long. CDR3 residues: CASSFSPGTGNSYEQYF. The CDR3, as DNA: TGTGCCAGCAGCTTCTCCCCCGGGACAGGGAACTCCTACGAGCAGTACTTC.

The V and J genes are TRBV15 and TRBJ2-3; D perhaps matches TRBD1 (6 bases). The CDR3 contains 17 residues. The V gene lost 0 bases and the J gene lost 4 bases, with 17 bases spanning the gap. The germline gives CDR1 LNHNV, CDR2 YYDKDF (reference sequence). This CDR3 is CATSRDLPGVRSDTQYF. The CDR3 bases are TGTGCCACCAGCAGAGATCTTCCAGGGGTCAGATCAGATACGCAGTATTTT.

The chain links TRBV7-9 to TRBJ1-5, with a weak D call TRBD1 (5 bases). Germline CDR1 and CDR2: SEHNR and FQNEAQ (reference sequence). The CDR3 covers 14 residues. Trimming took off 6 bases at V and 6 bases at J, with 15 bases between the two ends. The CDR3 DNA is TGTGCCAGCAGTTCGCGGGACGGGGGTCAGCCCCAGCATTTT. It translates to CASSSRDGGQPQHF.

The sample holds a few counts of this clone. This chain joins TRBV9 and TRBJ1-6, with D hard to call. The CDR3 spans 16 residues. Per germline, CDR1 SGDLS and CDR2 YYNGEE. V lost 0 bases to trimming and J lost 0 bases, with 7 bases between them. This chain's CDR3 is CASSVDPSSYNSPLHF. The DNA of the CDR3 is TGTGCCAGCAGCGTAGATCCGAGCTCCTATAATTCACCCCTCCACTTT.

The V call is TRBV6-4, the J call TRBJ2-3; no clear D gene. V was shortened by 3 bases and J by 0 bases, with 7 bases between the two germline ends. Per germline, CDR1 MRHNA and CDR2 SNTAGT. CDR3 size: 14 residues. The CDR3 DNA follows: TGTGCCAGCAGTGAGACATCTAGCACAGATACGCAGTATTTT. Its translation: CASSETSSTDTQYF.

The chain is built from TRBV18 and TRBJ1-5; TRBD1 is a possible D gene (5 bases). In germline, CDR1 is KGHSH, CDR2 LQKENI. The germline V and J ends were trimmed by 6 bases and 7 bases, with 16 bases remaining between them. The CDR3 consists of 14 residues. The CDR3 region has the DNA TGTGCCAGCTCCCCTCGGGGGGAGAGGCAGCCCCAGCATTTT. Residues: CASSPRGERQPQHF.

V gene TRBV28 combines with J gene TRBJ2-1, with a possible D match to TRBD2 (6 bases). Per the germline V gene, CDR1 is MDHEN and CDR2 is SYDVKM. V was shortened by 3 bases and J by 3 bases, with 18 bases between the two germline ends. The CDR3 has 17 amino acids. CDR3 amino acids: CASSLDQYGGIYNEQFF. As DNA, the CDR3 is TGTGCCAGCAGTTTGGATCAATACGGCGGGATCTACAATGAGCAGTTCTTC.

J is TRBJ1-5 and V is TRBV11-2; possible D gene TRBD1, 5 bases. CDR1 is SGHAT and CDR2 is FQNNGV in the germline V gene. The CDR3 totals 17 residues. Trimming pared 2 bases from V and 3 bases from J, leaving 17 bases between. The DNA of the CDR3 is TGTGCCAGCAGCTTACACTCAGGGCCTCTAGACAATCAGCCCCAGCATTTT. This translates into CASSLHSGPLDNQPQHF.